Listed below are T cell receptor beta chains from one sample, sequenced in a study of spatial heterogeneity in lung cancer. A single record per CDR3 protein comes from TCRdb applying MiXCR to the 5' RACE reads. This table holds thousands of distinct CDR3 sequences, nearly 4.5% found once. Sample: normal lung tissue next to the tumor, taken at surgery. These receptors all stem from a female donor with early-stage non-small cell lung cancer. CDR3s leave out the opening cysteine and the closing phenylalanine or tryptophan. D genes are given only for firm matches.

v_gene	j_gene	d_gene	CDR3aa
TRBV2	TRBJ2-5	.	ASSDRAPWETQY
TRBV11-2	TRBJ1-1	.	ASSLDQVLGAF
TRBV11-3	TRBJ1-1	.	ASSLEQSAWAEAF
TRBV2	TRBJ2-1	.	ASKDSPRDYNEQF
TRBV7-2	TRBJ2-7	.	ASTGPSRPSYEQY
TRBV12-5	TRBJ2-1	.	ASGLVIGSLYNEQF
TRBV6-6	TRBJ2-3	TRBD1	ASSSHRTGTGDTQY
TRBV12-3/TRBV12-4	TRBJ1-1	TRBD1	ASNVDRGLYTEAF
TRBV7-8	TRBJ2-2	.	ASSIGPGGELF
TRBV5-1	TRBJ2-1	.	ASSFRSSYNEQF
TRBV5-5	TRBJ2-3	.	ASSLDTVSTDTQY
TRBV5-1	TRBJ2-1	TRBD1	ASSPAQGAGYNEQF
TRBV2	TRBJ1-2	.	ASSEDSPPYT
TRBV24-1	TRBJ2-1	.	ATSGNEQF
TRBV12-3/TRBV12-4	TRBJ2-6	.	ASSPPGTGANVLT
TRBV7-6	TRBJ2-5	.	ASRPGTQETQY
TRBV5-5	TRBJ1-2	.	ASSRQNLPGNYGYT
TRBV6-5	TRBJ1-3	.	ASSYMGAGNTIY
TRBV2	TRBJ1-1	TRBD1	ASSEGQGGGTEAF
TRBV24-1	TRBJ2-2	.	ATLSGTTGELF
TRBV9	TRBJ1-1	.	ASSVGSANTEAF
TRBV2	TRBJ1-2	.	ASSESQRNYGYT